This T cell receptor beta chain derives from a study of OX40 agonist ivuxolimab in advanced cancers. Sequencing was performed with immunoSEQ multiplex PCR; in TCRdb, only in-frame clones are kept and a portion is missing. The table records some 96,000 clones, approximately 90% of them present only once. The CDR3 extends over 11 amino acids. Germline V CDR1 and CDR2: SQVTM, ANQGSEA. The V end was cut by 2 bases, the J end by 4 bases, with 5 bases between. This sequence joins TRBV29-1 and TRBJ2-5; D is unclear. The source of this sequence is an adult with an advanced solid tumor such as melanoma, head and neck, liver or kidney cancer. Sequenced material: CD4+ or CD8+ T cells sorted from blood, taken in a trial of the OX40 agonist ivuxolimab. The CDR3 region has the DNA TGCAGCGTTGAAATAAGAGAGACCCAGTACTTC. It specifies CSVEIRETQYF.